One and the same sample provided the 3 T cell receptor beta chains below, sequenced in a study of T cells in Graves' hyperthyroidism and ophthalmopathy. Authors of the study amplified TCR beta CDR3 regions from RNA transcripts. A first-round RT-PCR of the TCR CDR3 used the HTBI primer set. TCRdb analysed the multiplex PCR reads with MiXCR anew, one entry per CDR3 protein. The sample contains more than 500,000 distinct CDR3 sequences, 14% to 15% of which appear only once. Sequencing was performed on blood. The source of these receptors is a woman aged 40 to 50 with Graves' ophthalmopathy.

This clonotype showed up many times. The J gene is TRBJ2-7, the V gene TRBV12-3 or TRBV12-4; D is possibly TRBD1 (5 bases). This CDR3 has 12 amino acids. V lost 5 bases to trimming and J lost 5 bases, with 10 bases between them. CDR3 loop: CASSKGYHEQYF. The CDR3, as DNA: TGTGCCAGCAGTAAGGGGTACCACGAGCAGTACTTC.

This clonotype was seen ten or more times. The chain links TRBV28 to TRBJ1-2, with 7 bases lining up with TRBD1. V lost 9 bases, J lost 6 bases, and 7 bases stayed unmatched. The CDR3 runs to 12 residues. Germline V gene data show CDR1 as MDHEN and CDR2 as SYDVKM. The CDR3 region is CASRQGMDGYTF. CDR3 sequence (DNA): TGTGCCAGTCGACAGGGAATGGATGGCTACACCTTC.

The J gene is TRBJ2-7, the V gene TRBV7-3; the match to TRBD1 covers 7 bases. The CDR3 loop spans 16 amino acids. Germline CDR1 is SGHTA and CDR2 is FQGTGA. V lost 0 bases, J lost 1 base, and 6 bases stayed unmatched. The CDR3 spells CASSLTPRTGSYEQYF. The CDR3 DNA follows: TGTGCCAGCAGCTTAACGCCGCGGACAGGTTCCTACGAGCAGTACTTC.